This TCR beta chain came from a study of cytomegalovirus exposure and HLA in healthy donors. Per germline, CDR1 SGHTA and CDR2 FQGNSA. Trimming took 5 bases from V and 0 from J, leaving 13 bases between them. This CDR3 spans 16 amino acids. The study, taken as a whole, reports: An analysis was carried out later, and it reportedly showed fewer N-insertions in an Asian-associated ancestry cluster than the roughly 670-donor mean. Prediction of most subjects' HLA-A and HLA-B alleles by TCR beta sequences was reportedly accurate. Trimming of TCR beta V- and J-genes showed a link, identified in a later analysis, to a missense DCLRE1C variant. The later analysis indicated that the majority of CMV-associated TCR beta chains appeared HLA-restricted.

To note about this clone: What it recognizes is unknown.

With 60 Vbeta and 13 Jbeta primers, the PCR was carried out. Data came from immunoSEQ multiplex PCR; TCRdb stores just in-frame clones and leaves some out. The sample holds approximately 130,000 clones, about 70% seen once. Sequenced material: PBMCs. The source is a woman aged 60-75 years in good health and CMV-seropositive. The V gene is TRBV7-2, the J gene TRBJ2-2; D may be TRBD1 (7 bases). The CDR3 DNA reads TGTGCCAGCAGCCCACCCAGGGGGGCGAACACCGGGGAGCTGTTTTTT. As protein: CASSPPRGANTGELFF.